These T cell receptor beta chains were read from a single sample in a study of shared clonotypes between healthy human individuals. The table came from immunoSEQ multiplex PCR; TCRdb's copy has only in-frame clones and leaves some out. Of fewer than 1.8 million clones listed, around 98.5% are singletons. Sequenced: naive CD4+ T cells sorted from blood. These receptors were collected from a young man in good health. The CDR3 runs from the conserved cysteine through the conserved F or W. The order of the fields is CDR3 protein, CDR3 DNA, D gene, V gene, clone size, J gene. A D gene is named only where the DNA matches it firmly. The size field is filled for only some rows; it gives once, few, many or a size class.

CDR3 protein: CASSVLAGVRETQYF; CDR3 DNA: TGTGCCAGCAGCGTACTAGCGGGAGTCCGTGAGACCCAGTACTTC; D gene: TRBD2; V gene: TRBV5-5; clone size: -; J gene: TRBJ2-5
CDR3 protein: CASRGDKPTGELFF; CDR3 DNA: TGTGCCAGCAGGGGAGACAAACCGACCGGGGAGCTGTTTTTT; D gene: -; V gene: TRBV7-9; clone size: -; J gene: TRBJ2-2
CDR3 protein: CASSLGTVQETQYF; CDR3 DNA: TGTGCCAGCAGCCTAGGGACGGTGCAAGAGACCCAGTACTTC; D gene: -; V gene: TRBV5-4; clone size: -; J gene: TRBJ2-5
CDR3 protein: CASSVGAGTGGGREQYF; CDR3 DNA: TGTGCCAGCAGCGTAGGGGCTGGGACAGGAGGTGGCAGGGAGCAGTACTTC; D gene: TRBD1; V gene: TRBV7-9; clone size: -; J gene: TRBJ2-7
CDR3 protein: CASSQDRGETQYF; CDR3 DNA: TGTGCCAGCAGTCAGGACAGGGGGGAGACCCAGTACTTC; D gene: TRBD1; V gene: TRBV7-2; clone size: -; J gene: TRBJ2-5
CDR3 protein: CASSRWQASSYEQYF; CDR3 DNA: TGTGCCAGCAGCCGCTGGCAGGCAAGCTCCTACGAGCAGTACTTC; D gene: -; V gene: TRBV14; clone size: -; J gene: TRBJ2-7
CDR3 protein: CAWSVLVEQYF; CDR3 DNA: TGTGCCTGGAGTGTCTTAGTCGAGCAGTACTTC; D gene: -; V gene: TRBV30; clone size: -; J gene: TRBJ2-7
CDR3 protein: CASSIMTENTEAFF; CDR3 DNA: TGCGCCAGCAGCATAATGACGGAAAACACTGAAGCTTTCTTT; D gene: -; V gene: TRBV5-1; clone size: once; J gene: TRBJ1-1
CDR3 protein: CASSQLGQSGGTEAFF; CDR3 DNA: TGTGCCAGCAGCCAACTGGGACAGTCCGGCGGCACTGAAGCTTTCTTT; D gene: TRBD1; V gene: TRBV7-9; clone size: few; J gene: TRBJ1-1
CDR3 protein: CASYPTGGYGYTF; CDR3 DNA: TGTGCCAGCTATCCGACAGGGGGCTATGGCTACACCTTC; D gene: TRBD1; V gene: TRBV18; clone size: -; J gene: TRBJ1-2